This section outlines one T cell receptor beta chain sequence together with its context. As yet, its antigen is unknown. The germline V gene has CDR1 DFQATT and CDR2 SNEGSKA (reference sequence). The V end lost 1 base, the J end lost 7 bases, and 14 bases lay between the germline ends. This CDR3 spans 15 amino acids. Researchers used genomic DNA as the template to profile TCR beta VDJ and CDR3. TCRdb reprocessed the reads with MiXCR, giving one entry per CDR3 protein. The sample lists around 290,000 distinct CDR3 sequences, 56% occurring once. This sample was included in a study of CD8+CD57+ T cells in acquired aplastic anemia. Previously, flow cytometry had revealed CD8+CD57+ cell expansion in the patients chosen for sequencing. Severe acquired aplastic anemia was present in all patients. Study results and limitations: No significant patient-versus-control difference appeared in CD8+ Simpson's diversity. It was found that roughly 29 CD8+ CDR3 sequences were shared between patients and controls.

This TCR was recovered from a human donor with aplastic anemia. The chain carries TRBV20-1 and TRBJ1-6; D remains ambiguous. The sequencing input was sorted CD4+, CD8+, or CD8+CD57+ T cells (not recorded which) from PBMCs. The CDR3 loop is CSARGVEVNNSPLHF. CDR3 sequence (DNA): TGCAGTGCTAGAGGAGTGGAAGTTAACAATTCACCCCTCCACTTT.